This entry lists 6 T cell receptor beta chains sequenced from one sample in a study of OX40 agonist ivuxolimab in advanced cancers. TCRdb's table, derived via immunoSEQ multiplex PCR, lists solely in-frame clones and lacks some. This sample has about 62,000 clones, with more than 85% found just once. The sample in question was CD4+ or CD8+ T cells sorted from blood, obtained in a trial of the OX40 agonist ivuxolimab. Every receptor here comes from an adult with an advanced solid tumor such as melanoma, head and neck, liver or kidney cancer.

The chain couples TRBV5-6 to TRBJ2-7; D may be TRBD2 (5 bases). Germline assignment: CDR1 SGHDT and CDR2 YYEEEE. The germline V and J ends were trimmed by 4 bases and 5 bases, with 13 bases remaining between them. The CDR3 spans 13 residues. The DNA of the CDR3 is TGTGCCAGCAGCGAGGGAAGTCCCCACGAGCAGTACTTC. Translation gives CASSEGSPHEQYF.

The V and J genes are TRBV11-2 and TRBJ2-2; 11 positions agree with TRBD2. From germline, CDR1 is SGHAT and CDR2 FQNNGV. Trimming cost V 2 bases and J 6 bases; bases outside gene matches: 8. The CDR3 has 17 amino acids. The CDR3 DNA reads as TGTGCCAGCAGCTTAACTAGCGGGAGCTCAATAGCCGGGGAGCTGTTTTTT. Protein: CASSLTSGSSIAGELFF.

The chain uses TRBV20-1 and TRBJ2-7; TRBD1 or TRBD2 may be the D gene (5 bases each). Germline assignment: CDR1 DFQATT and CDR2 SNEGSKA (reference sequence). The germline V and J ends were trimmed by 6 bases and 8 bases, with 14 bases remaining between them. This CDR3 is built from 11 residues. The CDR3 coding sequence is TGCAGTGCCAACATAGAGGGGAAGCAGTACTTC. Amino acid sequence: CSANIEGKQYF.

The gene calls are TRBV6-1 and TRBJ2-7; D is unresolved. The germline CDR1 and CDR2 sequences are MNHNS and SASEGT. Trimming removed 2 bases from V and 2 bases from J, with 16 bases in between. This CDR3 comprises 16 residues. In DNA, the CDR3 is TGTGCCAGCAGTGAAATCGAGGCAGGTGTCACCTACGAGCAGTACTTC. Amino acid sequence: CASSEIEAGVTYEQYF.

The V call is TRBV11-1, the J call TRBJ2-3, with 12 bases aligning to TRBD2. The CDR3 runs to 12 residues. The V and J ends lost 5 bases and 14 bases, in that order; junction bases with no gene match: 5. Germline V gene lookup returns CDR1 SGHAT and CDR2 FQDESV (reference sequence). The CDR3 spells CASSASSGRVYF. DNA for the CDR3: TGTGCCAGCAGCGCGTCTAGCGGGAGGGTGTATTTT.

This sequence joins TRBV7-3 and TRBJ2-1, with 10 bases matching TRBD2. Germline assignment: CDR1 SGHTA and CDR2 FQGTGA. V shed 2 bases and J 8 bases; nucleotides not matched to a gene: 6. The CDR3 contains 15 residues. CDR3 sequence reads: CASSLEASGSYEQFF. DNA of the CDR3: TGTGCCAGCAGCTTAGAAGCTAGCGGGAGCTATGAGCAGTTCTTC.